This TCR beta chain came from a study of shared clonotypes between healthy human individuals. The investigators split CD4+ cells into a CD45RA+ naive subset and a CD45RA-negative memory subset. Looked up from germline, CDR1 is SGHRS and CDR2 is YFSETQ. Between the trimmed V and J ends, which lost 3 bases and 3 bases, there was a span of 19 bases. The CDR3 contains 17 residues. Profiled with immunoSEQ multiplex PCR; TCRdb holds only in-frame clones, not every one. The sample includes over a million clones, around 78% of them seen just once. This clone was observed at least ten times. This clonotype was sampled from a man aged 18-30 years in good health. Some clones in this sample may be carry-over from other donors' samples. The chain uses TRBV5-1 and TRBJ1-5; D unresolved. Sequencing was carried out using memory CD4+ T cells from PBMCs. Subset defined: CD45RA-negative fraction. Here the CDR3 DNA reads TGCGCCAGCAGCTCCCTCCCCCGAGGCACAGACAATCAGCCCCAGCATTTT. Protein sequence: CASSSLPRGTDNQPQHF.